Shown below are 20 T cell receptor beta chains from a single sample sequenced in a study of control samples from healthy donors and cancer patients. The table came from immunoSEQ multiplex PCR; TCRdb's copy has only in-frame clones and leaves some out. Of more than 75,000 clones in the sample, about four fifths are singletons; the top ten hold more than 9%. Sequencing input: blood. The receptors shown here come from a woman aged 25 to 39 in good health.

The rearrangement links TRBV4-2 to TRBJ2-3; tentatively, D is TRBD2 (6 bases). This CDR3 is 15 amino acids long. The V and J ends lost 0 bases and 6 bases respectively, with 13 bases between them. Looked up from germline, CDR1 is LGHNA and CDR2 is YNFKEQ. In DNA form, the CDR3 reads TGTGCCAGCAGCCAAGACCCTGTGGGGAGGGATACGCAGTATTTT. This codes for CASSQDPVGRDTQYF.

The chain has TRBV7-7 and TRBJ2-1; the match to TRBD2 covers 14 bases. Germline loops: CDR1 SSHAT, CDR2 FNYEAQ (reference sequence). Germline trimming cut 5 bases from V and 5 bases from J; bases unmatched to any gene: 8. The CDR3 consists of 17 residues. CDR3 DNA sequence: TGTGCCAGCAGCCCACGCCCGGGACTAGCGGGGGACAATGAGCAGTTCTTC. This encodes CASSPRPGLAGDNEQFF.

The chain combines TRBV27 with TRBJ1-6; no firm D call. The V and J ends lost 5 bases and 10 bases respectively, with 18 bases between them. Germline assignment: CDR1 MNHEY and CDR2 SMNVEV (reference sequence). This CDR3 is 15 amino acids long. The DNA of the CDR3 is TGTGCCAGCAGTGCTGGACTCCCGGCGGGGTCACCCCTCCACTTT. Its protein is CASSAGLPAGSPLHF.

The chain carries TRBV14 and TRBJ1-1; D gene ambiguous. The germline CDR1 and CDR2 sequences are SGHDN and FVKESK. Trimming removed 4 bases at V and 1 base at J, with 13 bases between. The CDR3 length is 15 residues. The CDR3 DNA reads as TGTGCCAGCAGCCTGTGGAATGTAGGGAACACTGAAGCTTTCTTT. Translated: CASSLWNVGNTEAFF.

A single count supports this clone. The chain employs TRBV6-4 and TRBJ1-1; 7 bases fit TRBD1. There are 13 residues in the CDR3. CDR1 is MRHNA, CDR2 SNTAGT, per germline. V gave up 5 bases and J gave up 4 bases; unmatched junction bases: 4. CDR3: CASSLTGTTEAFF. Here the CDR3 DNA reads TGTGCCAGCAGTCTGACAGGGACCACTGAAGCTTTCTTT.

This clone is labeled as medium-sized. Other nucleotide sequences from this sample produce the same CDR3. This chain connects TRBV27 to TRBJ1-2; D remains ambiguous. Deletions cut 6 bases from V and 0 bases from J, with 11 bases between. The CDR3 is made up of 14 amino acids. Per germline, CDR1 MNHEY and CDR2 SMNVEV (reference sequence). The CDR3 nucleotides read TGTGCCAGCAGCCCCGCGGGAGCTAACTATGGCTACACCTTC. Its protein product is CASSPAGANYGYTF.

J is TRBJ1-1 and V is TRBV6-6; D is perhaps TRBD1 (5 bases). Germline V CDR1 and CDR2: MNHNY, SVGAGI (reference sequence). The CDR3 consists of 13 residues. Trimming shortened V by 6 bases and J by 1 base, and 9 bases separated the two germline ends. CDR3 sequence reads: CASSLGPNTEAFF. The CDR3 nucleotides read TGTGCCAGCAGCCTGGGACCGAACACTGAAGCTTTCTTT.

The chain couples TRBV5-6 to TRBJ1-2; 7 bases are shared with TRBD1. CDR1 SGHDT and CDR2 YYEEEE come from the germline V gene. The CDR3 has 14 residues. The ends lost 3 bases at V and 2 bases at J; junction bases unmatched: 4. This CDR3 reads CASSSMGQNYGYTF. CDR3 DNA: TGTGCCAGCAGCTCAATGGGACAGAACTATGGCTACACCTTC.

This clone was seen just once. The V gene is TRBV24-1, the J gene TRBJ1-1; 7 nucleotides agree with TRBD1. J lost 5 bases, V lost 4 bases, and 9 bases had no gene match. CDR3 length: 15 residues. The germline V gene encodes CDR1 KGHDR and CDR2 SFDVKD. The CDR3 DNA is TGTGCCACCAGTGAGCTGAACAGGGGTAGGACTGAAGCTTTCTTT. Its protein product is CATSELNRGRTEAFF.

This clone was seen just once. The V gene is TRBV10-1, the J gene TRBJ2-1, with unresolved D. The germline gives CDR1 WNHNN, CDR2 SYGVQD (reference sequence). V gave up 1 base and J gave up 0 bases, with 10 bases separating them. There are 16 residues in the CDR3. The DNA for the CDR3 is TGCGCCAGCAGTGAGTTAGGCGTAAGCTCCTACAATGAGCAGTTCTTC. Translating gives CASSELGVSSYNEQFF.

The gene calls are TRBV12-3 or TRBV12-4 and TRBJ1-2; D gene unclear. The CDR3 length is 13 residues. The ends were cut back, 6 bases at V and 1 base at J, with 9 bases in the middle. As DNA, the CDR3 is TGTGCCAGCAGCCACTCCTTTAACTATGGCTACACCTTC. It encodes CASSHSFNYGYTF.

To note about this clone: Sequence at one end of the junction differs from germline and may be a read error. The rearrangement uses TRBV25-1 and TRBJ2-1; unclear D gene. CDR3 size: 11 residues. CDR1 MGHDK and CDR2 SYGVNS come from the germline V gene. The CDR3 DNA follows: TGTGCCAGCAGTGAATACAATGAGCATTTCTTC. It specifies CASSEYNEHFF.

The chain links TRBV4-3 to TRBJ2-3; TRBD2 might be the D (5 bases). Germline CDR1 and CDR2: LGHNA and YSLEER. Deletions cut 1 base from V and 7 bases from J, with 12 bases between. The CDR3 is made up of 14 amino acids. The CDR3 coding sequence is TGCGCCAGCAGCCAAGCCTCCGGCGGGTATACGCAGTATTTT. As protein: CASSQASGGYTQYF.

This rearrangement joins TRBV2 to TRBJ1-2, with no clear D. The CDR3 sequence is 13 residues long. Trimming took 6 bases from V and 5 from J, leaving 13 bases between them. Germline CDR1 reads SNHLY; CDR2 reads FYNNEI. For the CDR3, the DNA is TGTGCCAGCAGCGGAGGAGATAAGTATGGCTACACCTTC. It yields the protein CASSGGDKYGYTF.

A few counts support this clone. The chain has TRBV18 and TRBJ1-1, with D perhaps matching TRBD1 (6 bases). Germline V gives CDR1 KGHSH, CDR2 LQKENI. V dropped 6 bases and J dropped 1 base, with 9 bases sitting between them. This CDR3 is built from 13 residues. As DNA, the CDR3 is TGTGCCAGCTCCGGGGGACAGAACACTGAAGCTTTCTTT. Translated, it gives CASSGGQNTEAFF.

The gene calls are TRBV19 and TRBJ1-2; unclear D gene. CDR1 is LNHDA, CDR2 SQIVND, per germline (reference sequence). The CDR3 contains 15 residues. V was pared by 0 bases and J by 4 bases, with 12 bases between. The CDR3 is CASSIDRTGSYGYTF. The CDR3 DNA reads as TGTGCCAGTAGTATAGACCGGACGGGGAGCTATGGCTACACCTTC.

V is TRBV2 and J is TRBJ2-5, with a weak D call TRBD1 (6 bases). The CDR3 spans 14 residues. Trimming stripped 7 bases from V and 1 base from J, with 13 bases between. Germline CDR1 reads SNHLY; CDR2 reads FYNNEI. CDR3 in amino acids: CASTLIGGQETQYF. The CDR3 DNA reads TGTGCCAGCACCTTAATAGGGGGCCAAGAGACCCAGTACTTC. Using reference TRBV2 and TRBJ2-5 for the parts outside the CDR3, the full variable domain is EPEVTQTPSHQVTQMGQEVILRCVPISNHLYFYWYRQILGQKVEFLVSFYNNEISEKSEIFDDQFSVERPDGSNFTLKIRSTKLEDSAMYFCASTLIGGQETQYFGPGTRLLVL.

J is TRBJ2-7 and V is TRBV15; TRBD2 agrees at 10 bases. The trim removed 2 bases at V and 4 bases at J, leaving 5 bases unmatched. The CDR3 has 15 amino acids. CDR1 LNHNV and CDR2 YYDKDF come from the germline V gene (reference sequence). CDR3 sequence: CATSRPGTSVYEQYF. The CDR3 DNA reads TGTGCCACCAGCAGACCCGGGACTAGCGTGTACGAGCAGTACTTC.

This chain joins TRBV7-2 and TRBJ2-5; the match to TRBD2 covers 8 bases. The V segment lost 5 bases and the J segment 12 bases; nucleotides outside the gene matches: 11. Germline V gene lookup returns CDR1 SGHTA and CDR2 FQGNSA. CDR3 length equals 13 residues. In DNA form, the CDR3 reads TGTGCCAGCAGCGAAGGGGCGGGGGGAACGGAGTACTTC. The encoded protein is CASSEGAGGTEYF.

The chain is built from TRBV21-1 and TRBJ2-6; TRBD2 was called by the table and not checked on the DNA. TRBV21-1 is described as a pseudogene. The CDR3 runs 19 residues. The CDR3 reads CASSNRTGTLPSGANVLTF. The CDR3 bases are TGTGCCAGCAGCAATCGGACCGGGACTCTACCCTCTGGGGCCAACGTCCTGACTTTC.